This T cell receptor beta chain comes out of a study of shared T cell receptors in the human thymus. This CDR3 is built from 15 residues. V was pared by 0 bases and J by 2 bases, with 9 bases between. Libraries were prepared by immunoSEQ multiplex PCR; TCRdb keeps only in-frame clonotypes and omits some of them. The data hold hundreds of thousands of clones, with 70% to 90% observed a single time. Separately, the same data were catalogued under a study of human thymus T cells. That report notes: All donors were healthy Finnish infants who were undergoing corrective surgery to treat congenital heart defects. The thymus was resected at corrective cardiac surgery. In thymic and blood repertoires alike, V and J usage looked biased. Unrelated individuals reportedly shared highly overlapping thymic TCR repertoires.

The chain joins TRBV23-1 to TRBJ2-3, with D possibly being TRBD1 (6 bases). TRBV23-1 is an ORF for which the function is uncertain. This receptor was identified in a boy under three years old with a congenital heart defect. The sequencing sample was made of thymocytes. The CDR3 spells CASSQSDRFTDTQYF. CDR3 nucleotide sequence: TGCGCCAGCAGTCAATCCGACAGGTTCACAGATACGCAGTATTTT.